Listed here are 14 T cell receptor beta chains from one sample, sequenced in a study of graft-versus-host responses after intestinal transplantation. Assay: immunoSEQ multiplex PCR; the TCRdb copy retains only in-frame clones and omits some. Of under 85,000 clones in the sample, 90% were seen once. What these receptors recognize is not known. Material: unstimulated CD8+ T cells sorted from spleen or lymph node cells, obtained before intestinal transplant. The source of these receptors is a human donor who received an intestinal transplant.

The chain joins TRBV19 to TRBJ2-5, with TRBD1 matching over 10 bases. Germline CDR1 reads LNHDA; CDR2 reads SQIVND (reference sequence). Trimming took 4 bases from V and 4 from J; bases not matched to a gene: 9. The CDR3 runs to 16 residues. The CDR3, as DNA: TGTGCCAGTAGTACCGACGCCGGGACAGGGGCAGAGACCCAGTACTTC. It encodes CASSTDAGTGAETQYF.

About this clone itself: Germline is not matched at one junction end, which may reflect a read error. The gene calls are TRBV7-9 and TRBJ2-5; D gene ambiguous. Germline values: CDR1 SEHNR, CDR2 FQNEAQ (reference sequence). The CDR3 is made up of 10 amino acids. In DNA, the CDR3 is TGTGCCAGCAGCGCAGAGGCCCAGTACTTC. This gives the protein CASSAEAQYF.

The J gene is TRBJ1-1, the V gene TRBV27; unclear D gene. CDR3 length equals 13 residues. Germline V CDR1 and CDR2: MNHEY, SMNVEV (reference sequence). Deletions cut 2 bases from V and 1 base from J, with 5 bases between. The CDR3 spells CASSLTQNTEAFF. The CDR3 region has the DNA TGTGCCAGCAGTTTAACACAGAACACTGAAGCTTTCTTT.

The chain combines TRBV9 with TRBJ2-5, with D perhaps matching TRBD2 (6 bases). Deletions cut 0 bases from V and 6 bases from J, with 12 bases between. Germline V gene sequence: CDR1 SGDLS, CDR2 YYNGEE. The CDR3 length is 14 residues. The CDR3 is CASSVGDSAQTQYF. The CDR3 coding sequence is TGTGCCAGCAGCGTAGGGGACTCGGCACAGACCCAGTACTTC.

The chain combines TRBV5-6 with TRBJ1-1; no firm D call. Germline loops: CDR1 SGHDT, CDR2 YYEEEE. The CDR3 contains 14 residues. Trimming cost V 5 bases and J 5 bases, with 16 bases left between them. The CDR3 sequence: CASRVGAVGTEAFF. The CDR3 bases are TGTGCCAGCAGGGTGGGAGCAGTTGGTACTGAAGCTTTCTTT. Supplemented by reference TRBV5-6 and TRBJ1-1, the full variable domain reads DAGVTQSPTHLIKTRGQQVTLRCSPKSGHDTVSWYQQALGQGPQFIFQYYEEEERQRGNFPDRFSGHQFPNYSSELNVNALLLGDSALYLCASRVGAVGTEAFFGQGTRLTVV.

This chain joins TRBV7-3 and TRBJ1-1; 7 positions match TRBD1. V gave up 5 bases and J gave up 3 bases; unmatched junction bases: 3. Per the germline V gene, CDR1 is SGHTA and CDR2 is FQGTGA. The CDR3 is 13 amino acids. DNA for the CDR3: TGTGCCAGCAGCCCGCAGGGGGACACTGAAGCTTTCTTT. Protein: CASSPQGDTEAFF.

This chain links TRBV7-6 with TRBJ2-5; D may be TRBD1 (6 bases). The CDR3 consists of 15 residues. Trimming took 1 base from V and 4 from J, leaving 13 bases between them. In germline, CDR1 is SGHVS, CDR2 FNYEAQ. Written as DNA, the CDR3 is TGTGCCAGCAGCTTAGGGTGGGACACCCGAGAGACCCAGTACTTC. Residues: CASSLGWDTRETQYF.

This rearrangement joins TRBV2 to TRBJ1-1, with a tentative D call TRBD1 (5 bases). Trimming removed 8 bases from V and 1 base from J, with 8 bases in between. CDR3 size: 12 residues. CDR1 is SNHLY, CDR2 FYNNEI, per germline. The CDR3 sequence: CASRGENTEAFF. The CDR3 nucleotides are TGTGCCAGCCGGGGGGAGAACACTGAAGCTTTCTTT.

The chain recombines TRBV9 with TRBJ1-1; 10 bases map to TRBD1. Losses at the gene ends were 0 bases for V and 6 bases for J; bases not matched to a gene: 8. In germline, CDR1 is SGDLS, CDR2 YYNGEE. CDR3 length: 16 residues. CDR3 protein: CASSVVRGQGTAEAFF. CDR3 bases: TGTGCCAGCAGCGTAGTTAGGGGACAGGGGACGGCTGAAGCTTTCTTT. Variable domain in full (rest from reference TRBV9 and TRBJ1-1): DSGVTQTPKHLITATGQRVTLRCSPRSGDLSVYWYQQSLDQGLQFLIQYYNGEERAKGNILERFSAQQFPDLHSELNLSSLELGDSALYFCASSVVRGQGTAEAFFGQGTRLTVV.

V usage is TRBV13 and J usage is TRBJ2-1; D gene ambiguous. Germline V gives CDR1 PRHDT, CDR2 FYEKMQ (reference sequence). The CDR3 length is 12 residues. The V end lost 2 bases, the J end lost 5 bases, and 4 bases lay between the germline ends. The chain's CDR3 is CASSLPNNEQFF. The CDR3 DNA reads TGTGCCAGCAGCTTACCAAACAATGAGCAGTTCTTC. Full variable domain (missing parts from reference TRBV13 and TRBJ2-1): AAGVIQSPRHLIKEKRETATLKCYPIPRHDTVYWYQQGPGQDPQFLISFYEKMQSDKGSIPDRFSAQQFSDYHSELNMSSLELGDSALYFCASSLPNNEQFFGPGTRLTVL.

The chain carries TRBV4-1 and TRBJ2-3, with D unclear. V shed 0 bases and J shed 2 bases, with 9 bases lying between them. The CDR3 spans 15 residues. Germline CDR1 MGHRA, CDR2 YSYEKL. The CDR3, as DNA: TGCGCCAGCAGCCAAGATACTTCCCCCACAGATACGCAGTATTTT. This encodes CASSQDTSPTDTQYF.

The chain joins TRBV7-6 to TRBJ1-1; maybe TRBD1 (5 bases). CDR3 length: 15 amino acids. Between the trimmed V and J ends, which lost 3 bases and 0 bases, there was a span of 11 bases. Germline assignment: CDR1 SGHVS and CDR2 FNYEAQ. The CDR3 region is CASSFGTGLNTEAFF. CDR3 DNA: TGTGCCAGCAGCTTTGGAACAGGATTGAACACTGAAGCTTTCTTT.

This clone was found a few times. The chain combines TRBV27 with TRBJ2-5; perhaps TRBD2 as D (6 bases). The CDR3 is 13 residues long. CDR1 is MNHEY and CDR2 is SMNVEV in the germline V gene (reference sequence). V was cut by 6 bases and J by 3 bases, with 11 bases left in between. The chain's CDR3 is CASSASGEETQYF. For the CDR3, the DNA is TGTGCCAGCAGCGCGTCGGGGGAAGAGACCCAGTACTTC.

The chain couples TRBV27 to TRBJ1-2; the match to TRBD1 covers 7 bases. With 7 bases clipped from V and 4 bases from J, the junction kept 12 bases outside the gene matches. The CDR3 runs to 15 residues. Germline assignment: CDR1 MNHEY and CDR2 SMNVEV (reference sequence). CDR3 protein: CASTNTGVPGYGYTF. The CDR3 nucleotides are TGTGCCAGCACCAACACAGGGGTTCCTGGCTATGGCTACACCTTC.